This TCR beta chain came from a study of blood T cell repertoires in COVID-19. Study-wide background: Researchers got acute and convalescent COVID-19 samples from the United States, Italy and Spain. From T cells, B-cell-depleted T cells, or PBMCs came the material, which was cDNA or gDNA.

CDR1 SGHTA and CDR2 FQGNSA come from the germline V gene. V lost 4 bases to trimming and J lost 4 bases; unmatched junction nucleotides: 5. This CDR3 comprises 14 residues. As processed by the authors: Reference gene primer amplification yielded estimated nucleated cell counts. The data were produced by immunoSEQ multiplex PCR, yet TCRdb's version contains in-frame clones alone and is incomplete. V and J calls and clone size follow that table, whereas D and trimming were derived from the DNA. This table holds around 200,000 clones, less than 90% found once. The source material was peripheral blood. This TCR was sampled from a man younger than 40 with acute or convalescent COVID-19. The J gene is TRBJ2-3, the V gene TRBV7-2; 7 bases align to TRBD2. CDR3: CASSSGGSSDTQYF. CDR3 DNA: TGTGCCAGCAGCTCGGGCGGGAGCTCAGATACGCAGTATTTT.